This is a list of T cell receptor beta chains from one sample in a study of cytomegalovirus exposure and HLA in healthy donors. Profiling relied on immunoSEQ multiplex PCR, and the TCRdb table lists in-frame clones only, not all of them. The data hold approximately 40,000 clones, with around three fifths observed a single time. Specimen: PBMCs. These receptors were obtained from a man aged 45 to 65 in good health and CMV-seropositive. Each CDR3 is given without its conserved first and last residue. The order of the fields is V gene, J gene, CDR3 protein.

V gene: TRBV7-9; J gene: TRBJ1-1; CDR3 protein: ASTPGTGAYGGAF
V gene: TRBV5-6; J gene: TRBJ1-1; CDR3 protein: ASTRDRGRGTEAF
V gene: TRBV6-5; J gene: TRBJ2-7; CDR3 protein: ASSYSQGEIYEQY
V gene: TRBV5-1; J gene: TRBJ1-2; CDR3 protein: ASSLAGLKNYGYT
V gene: TRBV30; J gene: TRBJ2-3; CDR3 protein: AWSLAGSADTQY
V gene: TRBV6-1; J gene: TRBJ1-5; CDR3 protein: ATLERPYSNQPQH
V gene: TRBV7-9; J gene: TRBJ1-3; CDR3 protein: ASSFPSGNTIY
V gene: TRBV28; J gene: TRBJ1-6; CDR3 protein: ASSLRGAYSPLH
V gene: TRBV27; J gene: TRBJ1-1; CDR3 protein: ASSLYSDSNTEAF
V gene: TRBV4-1; J gene: TRBJ1-1; CDR3 protein: ASSQVRVTGGWNTEAF
V gene: TRBV7-9; J gene: TRBJ2-7; CDR3 protein: ASSLSGAYEQY
V gene: TRBV28; J gene: TRBJ2-5; CDR3 protein: ASSLIYRETQY
V gene: TRBV6-5; J gene: TRBJ1-1; CDR3 protein: ASRLGTGLNTEAF
V gene: TRBV5-6; J gene: TRBJ2-1; CDR3 protein: ASSPNTGAGEQF
V gene: TRBV6-1; J gene: TRBJ1-6; CDR3 protein: ASSESGTGRRSYNSPLH
V gene: TRBV7-2; J gene: TRBJ2-4; CDR3 protein: ASSNTGVAKNIQY
V gene: TRBV7-2; J gene: TRBJ1-1; CDR3 protein: ASSRGLGNTEAF
V gene: TRBV6-5; J gene: TRBJ1-2; CDR3 protein: ASSYDTGLYGYT